One sample yielded the 17 T cell receptor beta chains listed below, sequenced in a study of cytomegalovirus exposure and HLA in healthy donors. The data were produced by immunoSEQ multiplex PCR, yet TCRdb's version contains in-frame clones alone and is incomplete. The sample shows 240,000 or so clones, 75% to 90% of them seen only once. Sample: PBMCs. These TCRs come from a woman aged 30 to 39 in good health and CMV-seropositive.

This clone was counted once. This chain links TRBV28 with TRBJ2-2, with a possible D match to TRBD2 (5 bases). There are 16 residues in the CDR3. Germline lookup yields CDR1 MDHEN and CDR2 SYDVKM. Trimming shortened V by 3 bases and J by 1 base, and 12 bases separated the two germline ends. This chain's CDR3 is CASSLRVPLNTGELFF. CDR3 coding DNA: TGTGCCAGCAGTTTGCGGGTCCCTCTGAACACCGGGGAGCTGTTTTTT.

This clone was recorded a few times. This rearrangement joins TRBV6-1 to TRBJ1-5, with TRBD1 identical over 7 bases. Germline trimming cut 6 bases from V and 3 bases from J; bases unmatched to any gene: 2. Germline-derived CDR1 and CDR2 are MNHNS and SASEGT. This CDR3 has 13 amino acids. CDR3 protein: CASSGTVNQPQHF. DNA for the CDR3: TGTGCCAGCAGCGGGACAGTCAATCAGCCCCAGCATTTT.

CDR3 residues: CASTPGWASTGELFF. For the CDR3, the DNA is TGTGCCAGCACCCCCGGCTGGGCGAGTACGGGGGAGCTGTTTTTT. The rearrangement joins TRBV2 to TRBJ2-2; D call uncertain. Germline V gene data show CDR1 as SNHLY and CDR2 as FYNNEI. V lost 7 bases, J lost 8 bases, and 20 bases lay in between. The CDR3 is made up of 15 amino acids.

V is TRBV19 and J is TRBJ2-7, with 10 bases aligning to TRBD2. Germline V gene lookup returns CDR1 LNHDA and CDR2 SQIVND (reference sequence). The CDR3 is made up of 15 amino acids. V lost 3 bases, J lost 5 bases, and 7 bases stayed unmatched. The CDR3 region is CASSISSGRDHEQYF. Written as DNA, the CDR3 is TGTGCCAGTAGTATCTCGAGCGGGAGGGATCACGAGCAGTACTTC. The full variable domain, completed using reference TRBV19 and TRBJ2-7, is DGGITQSPKYLFRKEGQNVTLSCEQNLNHDAMYWYRQDPGQGLRLIYYSQIVNDFQKGDIAEGYSVSREKKESFPLTVTSAQKNPTAFYLCASSISSGRDHEQYFGPGTRLTVT.

This chain connects TRBV30 to TRBJ2-4; 8 bases fit TRBD1. Germline CDR1 is GTSNPN and CDR2 is SVGIG (reference sequence). V lost 3 bases, J lost 9 bases, and 7 bases stayed unmatched. CDR3 size: 13 residues. The CDR3 here is CAWSEGQGAIQYF. CDR3 nucleotides: TGTGCCTGGAGCGAAGGACAGGGAGCCATTCAGTACTTC.

This sequence joins TRBV5-1 and TRBJ2-7; 8 bases agree with TRBD1. The CDR3 is 14 amino acids. J gave up 3 bases and V 4 bases, and 6 bases lay outside the gene matches. Germline assignment: CDR1 SGHRS and CDR2 YFSETQ. This CDR3 is CASSLRDRNYEQYF. CDR3 sequence (DNA): TGCGCCAGCAGCCTCCGGGACAGGAACTACGAGCAGTACTTC.

The chain has TRBV11-2 and TRBJ1-1; D gene ambiguous. The germline CDR1 and CDR2 sequences are SGHAT and FQNNGV. Between the trimmed V and J ends, which lost 5 bases and 1 base, there was a span of 14 bases. CDR3 length equals 15 residues. The chain's CDR3 is CASSPPGERNTEAFF. DNA for the CDR3: TGTGCCAGCAGCCCCCCCGGTGAGAGGAACACTGAAGCTTTCTTT.

This clone turned up a few times. The chain joins TRBV10-2 to TRBJ1-1; 11 bases agree with TRBD1. Germline CDR1 WSHSY, CDR2 SAAADI. The CDR3 spans 13 residues. The V gene end was trimmed by 11 bases and the J gene end by 5 bases; junction bases not matched to a gene: 7. CDR3 sequence: CAAGQGALTEAFF. The CDR3 DNA reads as TGCGCCGCAGGACAGGGGGCATTGACTGAAGCTTTCTTT.

On this clone: At the DNA level, this CDR3 is encoded by other sequences in the same sample as well. J is TRBJ2-7 and V is TRBV28; tentatively, D is TRBD2 (6 bases). V lost 2 bases and J 0 bases, leaving 8 bases between the germline ends. Germline loops: CDR1 MDHEN, CDR2 SYDVKM. This CDR3 has 14 residues. The CDR3 protein is CASSLAGSSYEQYF. CDR3 bases: TGTGCCAGCAGTTTAGCGGGAAGCTCCTACGAGCAGTACTTC.

This chain uses TRBV11-2 with TRBJ2-1; D is perhaps TRBD2 (5 bases). Trimming removed 4 bases from V and 4 bases from J, with 14 bases in between. The CDR3 loop spans 15 amino acids. CDR1 and CDR2 from the germline V gene are SGHAT and FQNNGV. The CDR3 loop reads CASSSTREQYNEQFF. The CDR3 region has the DNA TGTGCCAGCAGCTCAACTAGGGAGCAGTACAATGAGCAGTTCTTC.

The rearrangement joins TRBV11-3 to TRBJ2-1, with D perhaps matching TRBD2 (6 bases). The CDR3 spans 14 residues. Germline-derived CDR1 and CDR2 are SGHNT and YENEEA. V was cut by 6 bases and J by 6 bases, with 15 bases left in between. In nucleotides, the CDR3 is TGTGCCAGCAGTCCCCTTACTAGCTCCAATGAGCAGTTCTTC. Translating it yields CASSPLTSSNEQFF.

This CDR3 is CASSDLGQRDTEAFF. The CDR3 DNA is TGTGCCAGCAGCGACTTGGGACAAAGGGACACTGAAGCTTTCTTT. J is TRBJ1-1 and V is TRBV7-8; tentative D call: TRBD1 (6 bases). V was pared by 5 bases and J by 3 bases, with 16 bases between. CDR1 and CDR2 (germline): SGHVS, FQNEAQ. This CDR3 region has 15 residues.

This clone has a single count. The CDR3 DNA sequence: TGTGCCAGTAGTAGGAGCACTGGGGCCAACGTCCTGACTTTC. Residues: CASSRSTGANVLTF. The rearrangement uses TRBV19 and TRBJ2-6; the D is unclear. Trimming took off 4 bases at V and 2 bases at J, with 6 bases between the two ends. This CDR3 is built from 14 residues. The V gene's germline CDR1 is LNHDA and CDR2 SQIVND (reference sequence).

The chain combines TRBV18 with TRBJ2-7; a possible D gene is TRBD1 (6 bases). The CDR3 runs to 15 residues. Trimming removed 3 bases from V and 2 bases from J, with 14 bases in between. The V gene's germline CDR1 is KGHSH and CDR2 LQKENI. CDR3: CASSPLGQPPYEQYF. The CDR3 coding sequence is TGTGCCAGCTCACCTTTGGGACAACCCCCCTACGAGCAGTACTTC.

The chain is built from TRBV29-1 and TRBJ2-7; 12 bases are shared with TRBD2. Germline loops: CDR1 SQVTM, CDR2 ANQGSEA. This CDR3 has 15 amino acids. With V trimmed by 1 base and J by 6 bases, 7 bases remained unmatched. The CDR3 reads CSVEGHLAGGLEQYF. Here the CDR3 DNA reads TGCAGCGTTGAAGGCCACCTAGCGGGAGGGCTCGAGCAGTACTTC.

The chain couples TRBV7-9 to TRBJ2-7; 13 positions match TRBD2. Germline CDR1 and CDR2: SEHNR and FQNEAQ (reference sequence). V shed 5 bases and J 5 bases; nucleotides not matched to a gene: 12. This CDR3 is built from 17 residues. In DNA form, the CDR3 reads TGTGCCAGCAGCCACCGGACTAGCGGGAGTTCCCCCCACGAGCAGTACTTC. Residues: CASSHRTSGSSPHEQYF.

The chain is built from TRBV10-2 and TRBJ2-7; TRBD2 aligns across 9 bases. J gave up 0 bases and V 4 bases, and 13 bases lay outside the gene matches. This CDR3 has 18 amino acids. Germline CDR1 and CDR2: WSHSY and SAAADI. CDR3 loop: CASSARASGTFPSYEQYF. The CDR3 DNA reads as TGCGCCAGCAGTGCCAGGGCTAGCGGGACTTTCCCCTCCTACGAGCAGTACTTC.